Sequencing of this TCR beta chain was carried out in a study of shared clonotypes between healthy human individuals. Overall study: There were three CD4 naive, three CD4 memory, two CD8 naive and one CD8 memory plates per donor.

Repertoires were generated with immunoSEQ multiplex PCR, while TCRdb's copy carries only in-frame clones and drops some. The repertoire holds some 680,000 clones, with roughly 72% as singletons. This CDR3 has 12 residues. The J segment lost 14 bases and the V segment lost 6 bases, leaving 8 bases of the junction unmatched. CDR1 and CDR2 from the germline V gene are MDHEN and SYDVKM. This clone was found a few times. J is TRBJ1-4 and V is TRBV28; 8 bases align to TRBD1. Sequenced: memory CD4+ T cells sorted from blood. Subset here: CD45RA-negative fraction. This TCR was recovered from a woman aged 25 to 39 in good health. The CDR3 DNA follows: TGTGCCAGCAGCCTACGGACAGGGCGGCTGTTTTTT. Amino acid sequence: CASSLRTGRLFF.